The 21 T cell receptor beta chains presented below share a single source sample, sequenced in a study of T cell changes during pregnancy in multiple sclerosis. Assay: immunoSEQ multiplex PCR; the TCRdb copy retains only in-frame clones and omits some. Of about 68,000 clones in the sample, about 91% were seen once. Sequenced here: peripheral blood, sampled in the first trimester of pregnancy. These receptors all stem from a female donor with multiple sclerosis, enrolled in a pregnancy study.

The chain carries TRBV28 and TRBJ2-7; TRBD2 agrees at 8 bases. The CDR3 loop spans 16 amino acids. V shed 3 bases, J shed 6 bases, and the junction held 13 bases outside the gene matches. In germline, CDR1 is MDHEN, CDR2 SYDVKM. CDR3: CASSLVEGSGSGEQYF. For the CDR3, the DNA is TGTGCCAGCAGTTTGGTGGAAGGGAGCGGGAGCGGCGAGCAGTACTTC. The variable domain in full, completed from reference TRBV28 and TRBJ2-7, reads DVKVTQSSRYLVKRTGEKVFLECVQDMDHENMFWYRQDPGLGLRLIYFSYDVKMKEKGDIPEGYSVSREKKERFSLILESASTNQTSMYLCASSLVEGSGSGEQYFGPGTRLTVT.

This clone was observed a handful of times. The J gene is TRBJ2-7, the V gene TRBV6-5, with 7 bases matching TRBD1. Germline values: CDR1 MNHEY, CDR2 SVGAGI. This CDR3 is built from 14 residues. With 5 bases clipped from V and 2 bases from J, the junction kept 6 bases outside the gene matches. Written as DNA, the CDR3 is TGTGCCAGCAGTCTACAGGGGCCAACCTACGAGCAGTACTTC. This codes for CASSLQGPTYEQYF.

The chain joins TRBV27 to TRBJ2-7; TRBD1 agrees at 12 bases. Germline values: CDR1 MNHEY, CDR2 SMNVEV (reference sequence). V lost 6 bases and J lost 4; bases outside the gene matches: 7. The CDR3 loop spans 15 amino acids. The DNA of the CDR3 is TGTGCCAGCAGCACAGGGACAGGGGGCTTATACGAGCAGTACTTC. Translation gives CASSTGTGGLYEQYF.

The chain has TRBV19 and TRBJ1-1, with 8 positions matching TRBD1. The trim removed 10 bases at V and 0 bases at J, leaving 7 bases unmatched. Looked up from germline, CDR1 is LNHDA and CDR2 is SQIVND (reference sequence). This CDR3 region has 14 residues. The CDR3 spells CATWDRRLNTEAFF. The CDR3 DNA reads TGTGCCACCTGGGACAGGCGACTGAACACTGAAGCTTTCTTT. The full variable domain, completed using reference TRBV19 and TRBJ1-1, is DGGITQSPKYLFRKEGQNVTLSCEQNLNHDAMYWYRQDPGQGLRLIYYSQIVNDFQKGDIAEGYSVSREKKESFPLTVTSAQKNPTAFYLCATWDRRLNTEAFFGQGTRLTVV.

This rearrangement joins TRBV29-1 to TRBJ2-3; 14 bases fit TRBD2. J was trimmed by 6 bases and V by 6 bases; bases with no gene match: 8. The germline V gene has CDR1 SQVTM and CDR2 ANQGSEA. This CDR3 is 15 amino acids long. The CDR3 spells CSVPGLAGGRDTQYF. CDR3 nucleotides: TGCAGCGTGCCCGGACTAGCGGGGGGAAGGGATACGCAGTATTTT.

This chain uses TRBV7-9 with TRBJ2-3; 7 bases map to TRBD2. The germline V gene has CDR1 SEHNR and CDR2 FQNEAQ (reference sequence). This CDR3 contains 16 residues. V lost 0 bases to trimming and J lost 0 bases; unmatched junction nucleotides: 3. The CDR3 DNA reads TGTGCCAGCAGCTTAGCCCTAGCGGCTAGCACAGATACGCAGTATTTT. Translated: CASSLALAASTDTQYF. Combining the CDR3 with reference TRBV7-9 and TRBJ2-3 gives the whole variable domain DTGVSQNPRHKITKRGQNVTFRCDPISEHNRLYWYRQTLGQGPEFLTYFQNEAQLEKSRLLSDRFSAERPKGSFSTLEIQRTEQGDSAMYLCASSLALAASTDTQYFGPGTRLTVL.

The V call is TRBV21-1, the J call TRBJ2-7; no DNA check was done on the table's D call, TRBD2. TRBV21-1 is designated a pseudogene. This CDR3 has 14 residues. The CDR3 here is CASSKPLEDYEQYF. The CDR3 nucleotides read TGTGCCAGCAGCAAGCCCCTGGAGGACTACGAGCAGTACTTC.

The V and J genes are TRBV14 and TRBJ1-2, with 7 bases identical to TRBD1. With 4 bases clipped from V and 8 bases from J, the junction kept 13 bases outside the gene matches. The CDR3 is 15 residues long. CDR1 is SGHDN and CDR2 is FVKESK in the germline V gene. CDR3 nucleotides: TGTGCCAGCAGCCGATTTGATGGAGGGGGCGTCGGCTACACCTTC. This sequence encodes CASSRFDGGGVGYTF. Filled out from reference TRBV14 and TRBJ1-2, the complete variable domain reads EAGVTQFPSHSVIEKGQTVTLRCDPISGHDNLYWYRRVMGKEIKFLLHFVKESKQDESGMPNNRFLAERTGGTYSTLKVQPAELEDSGVYFCASSRFDGGGVGYTFGSGTRLTVV.

The rearrangement joins TRBV7-6 to TRBJ1-2; D ambiguous. The CDR3 is 15 amino acids. V shed 5 bases and J shed 5 bases, with 18 bases lying between them. The germline V gene encodes CDR1 SGHVS and CDR2 FNYEAQ. This CDR3 reads CASSPPGSPTYGYTF. CDR3 DNA sequence: TGTGCCAGCAGCCCACCCGGGTCCCCTACTTATGGCTACACCTTC.

This chain links TRBV5-1 with TRBJ2-1, with TRBD2 identical over 10 bases. Germline CDR1 and CDR2: SGHRS and YFSETQ. Germline trimming cut 0 bases from V and 7 bases from J; bases unmatched to any gene: 7. The CDR3 sequence is 16 residues long. The CDR3 DNA follows: TGCGCCAGCAGCTTGGCGGTGGTAGCGGGAGGAAATGAGCAGTTCTTC. It encodes CASSLAVVAGGNEQFF.

V gene TRBV6-1 combines with J gene TRBJ2-7, with TRBD1 matching 7 bases. Trimming took 4 bases from V and 0 from J; bases not matched to a gene: 12. CDR3 length equals 17 residues. Looked up from germline, CDR1 is MNHNS and CDR2 is SASEGT. CDR3 sequence reads: CASSAPRGQINSYEQYF. The CDR3 DNA sequence: TGTGCCAGCAGTGCACCCAGGGGACAGATAAACTCCTACGAGCAGTACTTC.

CDR3 protein: CASSPIRGRSNQPQHF. The CDR3 DNA sequence: TGTGCCAGCAGCCCGATCAGGGGGCGTAGCAATCAGCCCCAGCATTTT. This chain joins TRBV7-8 and TRBJ1-5; 8 bases are a match to TRBD1. This CDR3 spans 16 amino acids. V lost 5 bases to trimming and J lost 0 bases; unmatched junction nucleotides: 6. CDR1 SGHVS and CDR2 FQNEAQ come from the germline V gene.

This rearrangement joins TRBV6-1 to TRBJ2-7; maybe TRBD1 (5 bases). V was clipped by 1 base and J by 5 bases, with 12 bases between them. Germline values: CDR1 MNHNS, CDR2 SASEGT. The CDR3 covers 14 residues. Here the CDR3 DNA reads TGTGCCAGCAGTGAAGTAGGGGATATCCACGAGCAGTACTTC. Protein product: CASSEVGDIHEQYF.

The CDR3 region is CASSPGHLLAEYTGELFF. The CDR3, as DNA: TGTGCCAGCAGTCCCGGACACCTTCTAGCGGAGTACACCGGGGAGCTGTTTTTT. The chain couples TRBV28 to TRBJ2-2; 7 positions match TRBD2. This CDR3 is 18 amino acids long. Germline loops: CDR1 MDHEN, CDR2 SYDVKM. V was pared by 5 bases and J by 3 bases, with 15 bases of the junction left unmatched. The full variable domain, rest sourced from reference TRBV28 and TRBJ2-2, is DVKVTQSSRYLVKRTGEKVFLECVQDMDHENMFWYRQDPGLGLRLIYFSYDVKMKEKGDIPEGYSVSREKKERFSLILESASTNQTSMYLCASSPGHLLAEYTGELFFGEGSRLTVL.

V gene TRBV6-5 combines with J gene TRBJ1-2; 10 bases match TRBD1. CDR3 length: 15 residues. V lost 5 bases to trimming and J lost 5 bases; unmatched junction nucleotides: 8. CDR1 MNHEY and CDR2 SVGAGI come from the germline V gene. The CDR3 sequence is CASSPQTGGLYGYTF. Written as DNA, the CDR3 is TGTGCCAGCAGTCCGCAGACAGGGGGCCTATATGGCTACACCTTC.

This clone has more than one count but fewer than ten. V is TRBV9 and J is TRBJ1-1; a possible D gene is TRBD1 (6 bases). V lost 4 bases and J lost 0, with 13 bases in between. This CDR3 region has 15 residues. Germline V gene sequence: CDR1 SGDLS, CDR2 YYNGEE. The CDR3 region is CASSPLTGLNTEAFF. DNA of the CDR3: TGTGCCAGCAGCCCTCTGACAGGACTGAACACTGAAGCTTTCTTT.

The V gene is TRBV28, the J gene TRBJ1-5, with D possibly TRBD1 on 6 matching bases. Looked up from germline, CDR1 is MDHEN and CDR2 is SYDVKM. The germline V and J ends were trimmed by 5 bases and 2 bases, with 34 bases remaining between them. The CDR3 length is 22 residues. The CDR3, as DNA: TGTGCCAGCAGTATATCTACCTTCTCCCACCCACAGGGCGCCTTCGGCAATCAGCCCCAGCATTTT. This gives the protein CASSISTFSHPQGAFGNQPQHF.

The chain employs TRBV7-9 and TRBJ1-1, with D possibly matching TRBD1 (6 bases). Germline V gene data show CDR1 as SEHNR and CDR2 as FQNEAQ (reference sequence). Trimming removed 7 bases from V and 1 base from J, with 16 bases in between. This CDR3 comprises 15 residues. CDR3 sequence reads: CASTINPGQNTEAFF. The CDR3 region has the DNA TGTGCCAGCACCATAAACCCGGGACAGAACACTGAAGCTTTCTTT.

The chain employs TRBV6-5 and TRBJ2-7; D is unclear. This CDR3 contains 13 residues. The V gene's germline CDR1 is MNHEY and CDR2 SVGAGI. Trimming cost V 0 bases and J 0 bases, with 3 bases left between them. The CDR3 DNA reads as TGTGCCAGCAGTTACTCCAGCTCCTACGAGCAGTACTTC. This gives the protein CASSYSSSYEQYF.

J is TRBJ2-7 and V is TRBV30; tentative D call: TRBD2 (6 bases). Trimming shortened V by 6 bases and J by 4 bases, and 10 bases separated the two germline ends. Germline CDR1 reads GTSNPN; CDR2 reads SVGIG (reference sequence). The CDR3 contains 11 residues. The CDR3 sequence is CACGRFYEQYF. For the CDR3, the DNA is TGTGCCTGCGGGAGATTTTACGAGCAGTACTTC.

V usage is TRBV6-4 and J usage is TRBJ1-1; weak D call: TRBD1 (5 bases). V was clipped by 4 bases and J by 4 bases, with 10 bases between them. The CDR3 runs 13 residues. Per the germline V gene, CDR1 is MRHNA and CDR2 is SNTAGT. The CDR3: CASSARGSTEAFF. CDR3 DNA: TGTGCCAGCAGTGCTAGGGGCTCCACTGAAGCTTTCTTT.